This is a list of T cell receptor beta chains from one sample in a study of response to subunit inactivated influenza vaccine. Each CDR3 protein gets one entry after TCRdb re-called the RT-PCR reads with MiXCR. The sample includes about 700,000 distinct CDR3 sequences, 11% to 15% of them seen just once. The source material was PBMCs from blood, sampled 14 to 15 days before vaccination. The receptors were sampled from a man aged 45-65 years who received an inactivated influenza vaccine. Both conserved end residues are part of each CDR3. A D gene is named only where the DNA matches it firmly. Rows give clone size only sometimes, using once, few, many, or a class for an expanded clone.

13	TRBD1	-	TRBV20-1	TRBJ1-3	TGCAGTGCTGACCGGGACAGGGGAAACACCATATATTTT	CSADRDRGNTIYF
14	-	few	TRBV4-3	TRBJ1-1	TGCGCCAGCAGCCATGGGGGAAGGAACACTGAAGCTTTCTTT	CASSHGGRNTEAFF
14	-	few	TRBV5-1	TRBJ2-5	TGCGCCAGCAGCTTGTTAGACAGCAAAGAGACCCAGTACTTC	CASSLLDSKETQYF
16	-	few	TRBV15	TRBJ2-7	TGTGCCACCAGCACCACGCCGGGGGGCCGGATTTTCGAGCAGTACTTC	CATSTTPGGRIFEQYF
11	-	many	TRBV5-1	TRBJ2-1	TGTGCCAGCAGCTTAATCGGTGAGCAGTTCTTC	CASSLIGEQFF
14	-	-	TRBV20-1	TRBJ1-5	TGCAGTGCTAGAGACGTCGGGTACGACCAGCCCCAGCATTTT	CSARDVGYDQPQHF
15	TRBD1	few	TRBV11-2	TRBJ2-7	TGTGCCAGCCGGGAGGAGGACAGGGGTGTTCTCGAGCAGTACTTC	CASREEDRGVLEQYF
15	-	-	TRBV15	TRBJ2-1	TGTGCCACCAGCAGAGATAGCACAGTCTACAATGAGCAGTTCTTC	CATSRDSTVYNEQFF
13	TRBD1	few	TRBV29-1	TRBJ1-2	TGCAGCGTTGTTGGACAGGGGGCAGATGGCTACACCTTC	CSVVGQGADGYTF
14	TRBD1	few	TRBV19	TRBJ2-7	TGTGCCAGTAGTAACCCGGGACAGACCTACGAGCAGTACTTC	CASSNPGQTYEQYF
11	-	many	TRBV5-1	TRBJ2-1	TGCGCCAGCAGCTTAGGATGGGGGCAGTTCTTC	CASSLGWGQFF
17	TRBD2	-	TRBV20-1	TRBJ2-3	TGCAGTGCCCACTCCGGACTAGCGGGGGGCCGCACAGATACGCAGTATTTT	CSAHSGLAGGRTDTQYF
14	-	once	TRBV14	TRBJ1-1	TGTGCCAGCAGGTCACAGGGCCTGAGCACTGAAGCTTTCTTT	CASRSQGLSTEAFF
15	TRBD1	many	TRBV9	TRBJ1-1	TGTGCCAGCAGCGAGACAGGGGGCATTAACACTGAAGCTTTCTTT	CASSETGGINTEAFF
12	-	many	TRBV12-3/TRBV12-4	TRBJ2-7	TGTGCCAGCAGTTTACTAGCCTACGAGCAGTACTTC	CASSLLAYEQYF
14	-	many	TRBV30	TRBJ1-1	TGTGCCTGGAGTGTTGGGATTATGAACACTGAAGCTTTCTTT	CAWSVGIMNTEAFF
14	TRBD2	-	TRBV30	TRBJ2-7	TGTGCCTTGGATGGGACTAGCGGGTCCTACGAGCAGTACTTC	CALDGTSGSYEQYF
13	-	-	TRBV12-3/TRBV12-4	TRBJ1-5	TGTGCCAGCACCGAAAGACCCAATCAGCCCCAGCATTTT	CASTERPNQPQHF